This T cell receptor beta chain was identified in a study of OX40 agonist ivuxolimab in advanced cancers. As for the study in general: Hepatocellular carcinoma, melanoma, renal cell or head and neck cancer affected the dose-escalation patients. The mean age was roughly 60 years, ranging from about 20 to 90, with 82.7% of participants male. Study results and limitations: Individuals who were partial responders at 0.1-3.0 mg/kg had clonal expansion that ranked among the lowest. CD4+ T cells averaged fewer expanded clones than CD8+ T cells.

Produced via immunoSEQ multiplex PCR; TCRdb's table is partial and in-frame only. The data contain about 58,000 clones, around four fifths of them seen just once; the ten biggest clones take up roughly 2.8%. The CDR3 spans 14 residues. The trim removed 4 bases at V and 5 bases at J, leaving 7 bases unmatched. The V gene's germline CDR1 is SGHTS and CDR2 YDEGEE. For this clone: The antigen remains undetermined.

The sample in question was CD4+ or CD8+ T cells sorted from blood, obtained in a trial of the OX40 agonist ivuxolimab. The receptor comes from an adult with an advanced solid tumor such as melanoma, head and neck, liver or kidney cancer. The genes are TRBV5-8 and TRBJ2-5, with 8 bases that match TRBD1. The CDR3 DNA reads TGTGCCAGCAGCCAAGACAGGGGATTCGAGACCCAGTACTTC. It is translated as CASSQDRGFETQYF.